These 5 T cell receptor beta chains were all obtained from the same sample, sequenced in a study of cytomegalovirus exposure and HLA in healthy donors. PCR used 60 Vbeta primers and 13 Jbeta primers. Profiling relied on immunoSEQ multiplex PCR, and the TCRdb table lists in-frame clones only, not all of them. The sample contains approximately 88,000 clones, about 80% of which appear only once. The sample was PBMCs. The receptors originated from a male donor in good health and CMV-seronegative.

This clone was observed a handful of times. V gene TRBV4-3 combines with J gene TRBJ2-3; possibly TRBD2 for D (7 bases). The germline CDR1 and CDR2 sequences are LGHNA and YSLEER. The CDR3 spans 19 residues. V was pared by 0 bases and J by 1 base, with 20 bases between. This CDR3 reads CASSQDLARGARGTDTQYF. CDR3 nucleotide sequence: TGCGCCAGCAGCCAAGATCTTGCACGGGGGGCGAGGGGCACAGATACGCAGTATTTT.

The V call is TRBV10-3, the J call TRBJ2-2, with unresolved D. The CDR3 covers 13 residues. Germline CDR1 and CDR2: ENHRY and SYGVKD. Trimming pared 11 bases from V and 5 bases from J, leaving 15 bases between. DNA of the CDR3: TGTGCCTCAGACAAATCAGGAACCGGGGAGCTGTTTTTT. As protein: CASDKSGTGELFF.

This chain joins TRBV11-1 and TRBJ2-1; perhaps TRBD2 as D (6 bases). V shed 7 bases and J shed 5 bases, with 15 bases lying between them. CDR1 SGHAT and CDR2 FQDESV come from the germline V gene (reference sequence). CDR3 length: 14 residues. The CDR3 DNA sequence: TGTGCCAGCAACGTGGCGGGATATCACAATGAGCAGTTCTTC. Amino acid sequence: CASNVAGYHNEQFF.

This clone has more than one count but fewer than ten. The J gene is TRBJ1-2, the V gene TRBV18; 10 bases match TRBD1. The CDR3 consists of 16 residues. The V gene's germline CDR1 is KGHSH and CDR2 LQKENI. V lost 6 bases, J lost 4 bases, and 11 bases stayed unmatched. Here the CDR3 reads CASSRDRGSPSYGYTF. The CDR3 bases are TGTGCCAGCTCTCGGGACAGGGGATCGCCGTCCTATGGCTACACCTTC.

The V gene is TRBV4-1, the J gene TRBJ2-7; 7 positions agree with TRBD1. The CDR3 is 15 residues long. Trimming took 1 base from V and 2 from J; bases not matched to a gene: 5. The V gene's germline CDR1 is MGHRA and CDR2 YSYEKL. CDR3 amino acids: CASSQATGEPYEQYF. The DNA of the CDR3 is TGCGCCAGCAGCCAAGCTACAGGGGAGCCCTACGAGCAGTACTTC.